The subject of this entry is one T cell receptor (beta chain). Its target is unknown. Germline CDR1 MDHEN, CDR2 SYDVKM. The CDR3 sequence is 13 residues long. The DNA is unrecorded. Synovial fluid was collected with matched peripheral blood from each patient with active arthritis. Synovial Tregs were as TSDR-demethylated as blood and healthy-donor Tregs. The table came from immunoSEQ multiplex PCR; TCRdb's copy has only in-frame clones and leaves some out. The sample table sets out roughly 3,000 clones. The data derive from a study of synovial regulatory T cells in juvenile arthritis. General observations from the study: Synovial Tregs shared more CDR3 sequences with iaTregs than other blood Tregs.

J is TRBJ2-5 and V is TRBV28; there is no DNA to check the TCRdb D call of TRBD2. The sample comprised Treg cells from the synovium. The receptor's source is a donor aged 2-29 years with juvenile idiopathic arthritis. CDR3 in amino acids: CASSSRYQETQYF.